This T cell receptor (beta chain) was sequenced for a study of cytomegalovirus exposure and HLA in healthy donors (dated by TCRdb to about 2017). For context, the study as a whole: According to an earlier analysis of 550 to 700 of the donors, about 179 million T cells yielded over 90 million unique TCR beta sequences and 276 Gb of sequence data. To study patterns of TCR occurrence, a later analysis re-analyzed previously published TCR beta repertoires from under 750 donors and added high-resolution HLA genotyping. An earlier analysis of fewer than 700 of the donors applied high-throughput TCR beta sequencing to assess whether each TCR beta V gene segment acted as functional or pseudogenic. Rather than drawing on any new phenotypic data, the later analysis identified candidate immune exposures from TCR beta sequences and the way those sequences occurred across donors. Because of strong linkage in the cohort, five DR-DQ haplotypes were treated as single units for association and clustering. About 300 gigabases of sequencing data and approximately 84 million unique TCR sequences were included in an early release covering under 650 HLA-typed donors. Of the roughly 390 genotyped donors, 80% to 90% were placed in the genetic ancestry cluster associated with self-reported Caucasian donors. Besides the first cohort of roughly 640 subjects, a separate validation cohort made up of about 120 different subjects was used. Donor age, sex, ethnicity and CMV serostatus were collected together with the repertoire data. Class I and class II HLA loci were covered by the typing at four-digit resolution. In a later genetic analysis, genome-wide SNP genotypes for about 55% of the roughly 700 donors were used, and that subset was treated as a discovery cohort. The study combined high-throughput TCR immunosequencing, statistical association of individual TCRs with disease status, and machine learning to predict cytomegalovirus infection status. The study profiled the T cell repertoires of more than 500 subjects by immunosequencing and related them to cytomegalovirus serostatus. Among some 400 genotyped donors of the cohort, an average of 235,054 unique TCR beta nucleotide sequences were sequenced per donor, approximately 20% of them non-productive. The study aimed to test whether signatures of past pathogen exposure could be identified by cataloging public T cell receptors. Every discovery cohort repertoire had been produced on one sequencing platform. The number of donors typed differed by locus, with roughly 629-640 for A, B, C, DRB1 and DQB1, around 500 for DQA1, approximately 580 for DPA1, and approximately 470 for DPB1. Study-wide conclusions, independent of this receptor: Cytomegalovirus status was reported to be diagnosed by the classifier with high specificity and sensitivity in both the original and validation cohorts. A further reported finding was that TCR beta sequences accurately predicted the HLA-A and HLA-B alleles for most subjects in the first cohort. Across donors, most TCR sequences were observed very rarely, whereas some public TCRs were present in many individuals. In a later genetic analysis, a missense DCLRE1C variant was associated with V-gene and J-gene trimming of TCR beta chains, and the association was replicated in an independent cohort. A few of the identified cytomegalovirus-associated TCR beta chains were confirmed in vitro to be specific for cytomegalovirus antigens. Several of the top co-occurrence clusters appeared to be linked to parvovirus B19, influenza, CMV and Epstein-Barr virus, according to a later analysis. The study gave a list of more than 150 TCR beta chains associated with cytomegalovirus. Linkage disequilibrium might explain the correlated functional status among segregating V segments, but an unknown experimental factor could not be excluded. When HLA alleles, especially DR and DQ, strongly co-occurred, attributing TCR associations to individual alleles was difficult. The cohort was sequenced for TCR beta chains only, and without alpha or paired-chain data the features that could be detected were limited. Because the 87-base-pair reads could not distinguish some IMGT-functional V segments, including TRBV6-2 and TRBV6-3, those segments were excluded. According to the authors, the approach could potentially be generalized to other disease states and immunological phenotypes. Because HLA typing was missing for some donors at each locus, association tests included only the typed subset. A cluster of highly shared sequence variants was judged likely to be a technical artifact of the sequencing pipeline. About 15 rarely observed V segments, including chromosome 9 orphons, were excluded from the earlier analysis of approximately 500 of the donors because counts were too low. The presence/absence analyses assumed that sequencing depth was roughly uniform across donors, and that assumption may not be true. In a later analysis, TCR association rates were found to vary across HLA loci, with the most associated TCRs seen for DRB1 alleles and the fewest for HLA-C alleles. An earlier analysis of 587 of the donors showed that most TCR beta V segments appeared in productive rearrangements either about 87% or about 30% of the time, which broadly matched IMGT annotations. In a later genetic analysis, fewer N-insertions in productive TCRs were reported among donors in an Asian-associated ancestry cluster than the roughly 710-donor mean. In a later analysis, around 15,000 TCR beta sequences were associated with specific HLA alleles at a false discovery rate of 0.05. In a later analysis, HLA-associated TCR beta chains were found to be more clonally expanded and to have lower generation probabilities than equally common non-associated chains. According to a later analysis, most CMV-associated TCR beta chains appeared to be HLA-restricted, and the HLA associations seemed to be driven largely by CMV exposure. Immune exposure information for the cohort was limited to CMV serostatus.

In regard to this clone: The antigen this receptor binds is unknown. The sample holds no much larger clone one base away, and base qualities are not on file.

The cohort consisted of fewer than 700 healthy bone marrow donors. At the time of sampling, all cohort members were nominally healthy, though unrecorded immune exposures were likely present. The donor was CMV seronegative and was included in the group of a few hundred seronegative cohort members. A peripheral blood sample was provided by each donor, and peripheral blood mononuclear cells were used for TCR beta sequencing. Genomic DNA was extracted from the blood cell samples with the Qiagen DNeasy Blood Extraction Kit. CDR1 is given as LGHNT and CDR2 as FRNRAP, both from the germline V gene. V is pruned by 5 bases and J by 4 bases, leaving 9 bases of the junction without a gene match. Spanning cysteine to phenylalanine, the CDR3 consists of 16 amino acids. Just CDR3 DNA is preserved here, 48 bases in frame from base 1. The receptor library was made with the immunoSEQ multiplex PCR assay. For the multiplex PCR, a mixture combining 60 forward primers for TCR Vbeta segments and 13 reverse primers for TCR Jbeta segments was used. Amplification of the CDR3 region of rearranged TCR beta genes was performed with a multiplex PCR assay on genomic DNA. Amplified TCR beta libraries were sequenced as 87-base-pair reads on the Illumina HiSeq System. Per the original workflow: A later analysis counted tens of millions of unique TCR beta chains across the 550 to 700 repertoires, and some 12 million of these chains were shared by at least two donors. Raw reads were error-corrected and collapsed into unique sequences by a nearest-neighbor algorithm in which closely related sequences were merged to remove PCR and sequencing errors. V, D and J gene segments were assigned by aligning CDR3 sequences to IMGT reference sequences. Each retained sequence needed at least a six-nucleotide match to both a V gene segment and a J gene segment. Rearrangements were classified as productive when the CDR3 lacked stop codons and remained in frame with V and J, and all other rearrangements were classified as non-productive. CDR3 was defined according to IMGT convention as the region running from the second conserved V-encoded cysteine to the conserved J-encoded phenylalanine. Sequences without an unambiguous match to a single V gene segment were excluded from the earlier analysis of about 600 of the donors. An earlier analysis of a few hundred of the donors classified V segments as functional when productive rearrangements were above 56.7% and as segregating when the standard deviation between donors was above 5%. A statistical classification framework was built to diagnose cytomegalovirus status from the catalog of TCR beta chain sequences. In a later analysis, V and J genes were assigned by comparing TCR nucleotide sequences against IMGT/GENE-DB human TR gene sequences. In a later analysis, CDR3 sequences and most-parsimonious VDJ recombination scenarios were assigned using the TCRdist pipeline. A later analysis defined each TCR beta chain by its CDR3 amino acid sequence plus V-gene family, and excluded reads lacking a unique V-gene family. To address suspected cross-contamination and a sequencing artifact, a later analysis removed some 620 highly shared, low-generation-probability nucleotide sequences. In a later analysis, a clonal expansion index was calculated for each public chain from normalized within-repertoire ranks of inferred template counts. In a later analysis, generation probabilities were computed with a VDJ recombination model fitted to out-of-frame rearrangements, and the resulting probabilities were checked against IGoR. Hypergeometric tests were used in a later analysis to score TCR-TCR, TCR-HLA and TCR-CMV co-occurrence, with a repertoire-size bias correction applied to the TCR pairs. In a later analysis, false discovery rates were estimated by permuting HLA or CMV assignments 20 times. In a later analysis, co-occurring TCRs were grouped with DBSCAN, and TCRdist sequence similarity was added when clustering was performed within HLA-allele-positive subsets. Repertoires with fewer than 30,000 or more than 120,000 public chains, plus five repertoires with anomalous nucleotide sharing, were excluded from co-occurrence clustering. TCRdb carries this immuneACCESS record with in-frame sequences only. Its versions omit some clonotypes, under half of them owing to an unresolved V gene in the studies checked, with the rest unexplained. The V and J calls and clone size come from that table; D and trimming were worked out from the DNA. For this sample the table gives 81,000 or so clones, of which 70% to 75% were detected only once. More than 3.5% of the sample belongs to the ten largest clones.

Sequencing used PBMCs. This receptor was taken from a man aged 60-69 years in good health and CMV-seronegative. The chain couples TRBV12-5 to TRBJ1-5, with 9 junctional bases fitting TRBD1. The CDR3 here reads CASGPGGQGRNQPQHF. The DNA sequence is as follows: TGTGCTAGTGGTCCAGGGGGACAGGGCCGAAATCAGCCCCAGCATTTT.